Shown below are 10 T cell receptor beta chains from a single sample sequenced in a study of blood T cell repertoires in COVID-19. TCRdb's table, derived via immunoSEQ multiplex PCR, lists solely in-frame clones and lacks some. The sample has some 52,000 clones, 90% seen once. Sequenced material: peripheral blood. These receptor sequences come from a human donor in a cohort sampled during active COVID-19.

This clone was counted only a few times. The chain couples TRBV7-9 to TRBJ2-7; D gene uncertain. The V gene lost 5 bases and the J gene lost 3 bases, with 5 bases spanning the gap. The length of the CDR3 is 11 residues. CDR1 and CDR2 from the germline V gene are SEHNR and FQNEAQ (reference sequence). In DNA form, the CDR3 reads TGTGCCAGCAGCCGAGTCTACGAGCAGTACTTC. Translating gives CASSRVYEQYF.

Comment on this clone: One end of the junction varies from germline; a read error may be responsible. V usage is TRBV4-2 and J usage is TRBJ2-7; 12 bases are shared with TRBD2. The CDR3 is 13 residues long. Germline CDR1 and CDR2: LGHNA and YNFKEQ. The CDR3 bases are TGTGCCAGCAGCCAAGATATTGGACTAGCGGGATGCTTC. Protein sequence: CASSQDIGLAGCF.

The CDR3 DNA sequence: TGCGCCAGCAGCCCGAGCCTTAGCGGGAGCTCCTACGAGCAGTACTTC. Translated, it gives CASSPSLSGSSYEQYF. The rearrangement links TRBV5-1 to TRBJ2-7; TRBD2 matches 9 bases. The CDR3 length is 16 residues. In germline, CDR1 is SGHRS, CDR2 YFSETQ. Germline trimming cut 4 bases from V and 0 bases from J; bases unmatched to any gene: 8.

The rearrangement links TRBV23-1 to TRBJ2-1; 9 positions agree with TRBD2. TRBV23-1 is annotated as an ORF whose role is uncertain. V trimming: 8 bases; J trimming: 3 bases; junction bases outside the gene matches: 11. The CDR3 consists of 16 residues. The CDR3 DNA is TGCGCCAGCTTCACCCCCGCTAGCGGGATCTACAATGAGCAGTTCTTC. It translates to CASFTPASGIYNEQFF.

The V gene is TRBV19, the J gene TRBJ2-3; D is perhaps TRBD2 (5 bases). The V end was cut by 4 bases, the J end by 3 bases, with 14 bases between. The CDR3 length is 15 residues. Germline V CDR1 and CDR2: LNHDA, SQIVND (reference sequence). CDR3 protein: CASSTPGGVTDTQYF. The CDR3, as DNA: TGTGCCAGTAGTACCCCTGGAGGAGTAACAGATACGCAGTATTTT.

This clone showed up just once. The rearrangement uses TRBV5-1 and TRBJ2-1; maybe TRBD2 (6 bases). This CDR3 is 14 amino acids long. The V end lost 1 base, the J end lost 5 bases, and 10 bases lay between the germline ends. CDR1 and CDR2 (germline): SGHRS, YFSETQ. CDR3 region: CASSLTGRNNEQFF. DNA for the CDR3: TGCGCCAGCAGCTTGACCGGGAGAAACAATGAGCAGTTCTTC.

The chain carries TRBV28 and TRBJ2-5; TRBD1 aligns across 7 bases. The germline gives CDR1 MDHEN, CDR2 SYDVKM. CDR3 length: 13 amino acids. V lost 7 bases and J lost 3; bases outside the gene matches: 5. The CDR3 loop is CASKKGQKETQYF. The CDR3 nucleotides read TGTGCCAGCAAGAAGGGACAGAAAGAGACCCAGTACTTC.

The J gene is TRBJ1-1, the V gene TRBV25-1; perhaps TRBD1 as D (5 bases). This CDR3 has 14 amino acids. Trimming removed 5 bases from V and 4 bases from J, with 14 bases in between. Germline V gene lookup returns CDR1 MGHDK and CDR2 SYGVNS. The CDR3 DNA is TGTGCCAGCAGTCTTGCAGGGCGCGCCACTGAAGCTTTCTTT. It is translated as CASSLAGRATEAFF.

This chain joins TRBV5-1 and TRBJ2-3; 7 positions agree with TRBD1. Per germline, CDR1 SGHRS and CDR2 YFSETQ. This CDR3 has 15 amino acids. V lost 4 bases to trimming and J lost 6 bases; unmatched junction nucleotides: 11. DNA for the CDR3: TGCGCCAGCAGCGCAGGAGCGACAGGGATGGATACGCAGTATTTT. This gives the protein CASSAGATGMDTQYF.

The chain combines TRBV19 with TRBJ2-3; TRBD2 matches at 9 bases. V was clipped by 10 bases and J by 4 bases; unmatched bases: 9. Germline V gene lookup returns CDR1 LNHDA and CDR2 SQIVND (reference sequence). The CDR3 covers 14 residues. The CDR3 nucleotides read TGTGCCACCGGACCGGGACTAGCAGCAGATACGCAGTATTTT. This gives the protein CATGPGLAADTQYF.